This TCR beta chain comes out of a study of blood T cells in healthy people across ages. In its sample, this clonotype was seen a few times. Germline V gene data show CDR1 as MNHEY and CDR2 as SMNVEV (reference sequence). V was clipped by 5 bases and J by 0 bases, with 29 bases between them. This CDR3 has 20 residues. PCR was performed a second time for roughly 7 to 12 cycles using a sample-barcoded 5' primer and a J-beta primer mix. MiXCR, run by TCRdb on the 5' RACE reads, gives a single entry per CDR3 protein. Of about 680,000 distinct CDR3 sequences listed, about 52% are singletons. The clonotype comes from a woman aged 55-75 years in good health. The sequenced material came from blood. V and J are TRBV27 and TRBJ2-7; maybe TRBD2 (6 bases). Here the CDR3 DNA reads TGTGCCAGCAGTCCATCCCCTTTGCGGAGGGCCCCTAACATCTCCTACGAGCAGTACTTC. Translating gives CASSPSPLRRAPNISYEQYF.